This T cell receptor (beta chain) was captured in a study of Ad26.COV2.S vaccination and SARS-CoV-2 variants. Study in general: Into the muscle, Ad26.COV2.S was dosed once or twice, 56 days apart.

V trimming: 10 bases; J trimming: 7 bases; junction bases outside the gene matches: 4. CDR1 is KGHDR, CDR2 SFDVKD, per germline. This CDR3 spans 12 amino acids. This table comes from immunoSEQ multiplex PCR, and its TCRdb copy is limited to in-frame clones, with some not included. Of roughly 320,000 clones listed, around four fifths were seen once; the top ten hold 2% to 2.5%. Sample treatment: over 15 received Ad26.COV2.S at low or high dose, single or two shots; roughly five received placebo; per-sample allocation not given. Sampling was done on day 63 after the first vaccine or placebo injection. Vaccination employed an Ad26 vector expressing the Wuhan-strain SARS-CoV-2 spike. Study-level points and caveats: Vaccine and placebo groups showed comparable non-spike TCR breadth. Recipients given vaccine exceeded placebo recipients in spike-specific TCR breadth.

Of note for this clone: The target antigen is unknown.

The source was peripheral blood, collected in a trial of Ad26.COV2.S vaccine versus placebo. V usage is TRBV24-1 and J usage is TRBJ1-5, with 9 bases aligning to TRBD1. This receptor was identified in a person aged 18-65 years who received the Ad26.COV2.S COVID-19 vaccine or a placebo. CDR3 DNA sequence: TGTGCCACTGGGACAGGGAGGCAGCCCCAGCATTTT. The encoded protein is CATGTGRQPQHF.